This T cell receptor beta chain is drawn from a study of beta chain features in type 1 diabetes. A heparinised blood draw that averaged about 100 mL was obtained once from each donor. This clone occurred a few times. What it binds is not known. Germline CDR1 is SGHDN and CDR2 is FVKESK. The CDR3 runs to 16 residues. Trimming cost V 0 bases and J 1 base; bases outside gene matches: 3. Study-wide findings and caveats: Within each of all four CD4+ subsets, Type 1 diabetes patients had TCRB CDR3s that were moderately but significantly shorter. A greater similarity of naive, central memory and Treg TCRB repertoires was seen among patients than among healthy donors.

Isolated RNA was reverse transcribed in full, so expressed TCRB transcripts were sequenced. Data came from immunoSEQ multiplex PCR; TCRdb stores just in-frame clones and leaves some out. This sample has 150,000 to 200,000 clones, with 50% to 70% found just once. The sequenced material came from naive CD4+ T cells from blood. This TCR came from a man aged 30 to 45 with type 1 diabetes. The chain uses TRBV14 and TRBJ2-3, with 8 positions matching TRBD2. The CDR3 DNA sequence: TGTGCCAGCAGCCAAGATTACGGGGGGGGCACAGATACGCAGTATTTT. Protein: CASSQDYGGGTDTQYF.